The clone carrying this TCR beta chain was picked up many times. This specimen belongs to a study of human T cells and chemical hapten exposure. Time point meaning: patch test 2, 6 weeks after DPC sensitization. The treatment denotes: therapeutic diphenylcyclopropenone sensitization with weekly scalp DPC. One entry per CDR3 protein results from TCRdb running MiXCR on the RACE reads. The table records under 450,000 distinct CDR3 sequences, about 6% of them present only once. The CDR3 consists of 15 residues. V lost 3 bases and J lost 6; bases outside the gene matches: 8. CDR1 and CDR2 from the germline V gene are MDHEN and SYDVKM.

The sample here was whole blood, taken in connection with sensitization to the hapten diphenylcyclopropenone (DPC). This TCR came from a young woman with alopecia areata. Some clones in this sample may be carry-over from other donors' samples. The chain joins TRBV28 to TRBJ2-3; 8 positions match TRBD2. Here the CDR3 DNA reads TGTGCCAGCAGTTTCGGCGGGGGGCCTAGGGATACGCAGTATTTT. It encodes CASSFGGGPRDTQYF.